This TCR beta chain stems from a study of beta chain features in type 1 diabetes. For the study at large: Analysis included 107,917,701 sorted cells drawn from all samples. Overall study results and limits: In every one of the four CD4+ subsets, TCRB CDR3s were moderately but significantly shorter in Type 1 diabetes patients.

As to this clone: What it binds is unknown.

The CDR3 extends over 16 amino acids. Germline V lookup: CDR1 SEHNR, CDR2 FQNEAQ (reference sequence). V was trimmed by 0 bases and J by 4 bases, leaving 14 bases between them. Reverse transcribing all isolated RNA meant expressed TCRB transcripts were sequenced. Clones were read by immunoSEQ multiplex PCR, and TCRdb kept only the in-frame ones, dropping some. The table has 300,000 to 350,000 clones, 7% to 10% seen once; the top ten hold less than 1.2%. The sequence came from a man aged 30 to 39 with type 1 diabetes. The sequenced sample consisted of central memory CD4+ T cells from blood. The J gene is TRBJ2-3, the V gene TRBV7-9, with D perhaps matching TRBD1 or TRBD2 (5 bases each). The CDR3: CASSLAGTPRADTQYF. The CDR3 coding sequence is TGTGCCAGCAGCTTAGCGGGGACCCCCAGAGCAGATACGCAGTATTTT.